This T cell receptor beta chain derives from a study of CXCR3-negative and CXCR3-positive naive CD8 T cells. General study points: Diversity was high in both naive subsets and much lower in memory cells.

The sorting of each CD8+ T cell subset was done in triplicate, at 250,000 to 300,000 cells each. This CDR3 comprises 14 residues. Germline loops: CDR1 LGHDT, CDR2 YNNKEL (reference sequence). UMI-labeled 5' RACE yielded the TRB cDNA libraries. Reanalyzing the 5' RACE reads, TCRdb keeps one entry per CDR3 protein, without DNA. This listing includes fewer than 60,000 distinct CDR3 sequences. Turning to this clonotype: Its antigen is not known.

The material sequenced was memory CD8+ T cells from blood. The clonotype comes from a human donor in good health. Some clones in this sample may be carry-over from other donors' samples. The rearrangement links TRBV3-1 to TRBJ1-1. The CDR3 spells CASSQVPTEAEAFF.